The T cell receptor (beta chain) under discussion was sequenced for a study of cytomegalovirus exposure and HLA in healthy donors. 60 Vbeta and 13 Jbeta primers were used in PCR. Generated by immunoSEQ multiplex PCR, the TCRdb table keeps only in-frame clones and is missing some. The data contain 100,000 to 150,000 clones, 78% of them singletons. The CDR3 contains 16 residues. The V gene end was trimmed by 0 bases and the J gene end by 6 bases; junction bases not matched to a gene: 8. Looked up from germline, CDR1 is LGHNA and CDR2 is YSLEER. The chain couples TRBV4-3 to TRBJ2-1; 7 positions match TRBD2. The source of this sequence is a woman in her thirties or forties in good health and CMV-seronegative. The sequenced material came from PBMCs. The CDR3, as DNA: TGCGCCAGCAGCCAAGATAAAGGACTAGGGGCCAATGAGCAGTTCTTC. Translated, it gives CASSQDKGLGANEQFF.